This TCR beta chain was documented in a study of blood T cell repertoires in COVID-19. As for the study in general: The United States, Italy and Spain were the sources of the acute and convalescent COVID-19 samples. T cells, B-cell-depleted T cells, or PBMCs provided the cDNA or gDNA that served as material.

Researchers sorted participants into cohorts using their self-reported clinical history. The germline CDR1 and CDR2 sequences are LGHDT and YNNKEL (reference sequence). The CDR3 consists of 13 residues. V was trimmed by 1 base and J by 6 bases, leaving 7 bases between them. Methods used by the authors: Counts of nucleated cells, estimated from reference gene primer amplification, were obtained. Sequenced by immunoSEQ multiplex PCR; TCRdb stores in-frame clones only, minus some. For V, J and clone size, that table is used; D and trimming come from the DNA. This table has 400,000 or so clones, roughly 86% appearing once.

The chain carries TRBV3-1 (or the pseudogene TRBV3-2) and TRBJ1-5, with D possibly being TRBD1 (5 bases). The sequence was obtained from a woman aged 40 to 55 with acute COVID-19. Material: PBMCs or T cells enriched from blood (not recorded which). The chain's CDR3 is CASSQGTFQPQHF. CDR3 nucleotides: TGTGCCAGCAGCCAAGGGACATTTCAGCCCCAGCATTTT.